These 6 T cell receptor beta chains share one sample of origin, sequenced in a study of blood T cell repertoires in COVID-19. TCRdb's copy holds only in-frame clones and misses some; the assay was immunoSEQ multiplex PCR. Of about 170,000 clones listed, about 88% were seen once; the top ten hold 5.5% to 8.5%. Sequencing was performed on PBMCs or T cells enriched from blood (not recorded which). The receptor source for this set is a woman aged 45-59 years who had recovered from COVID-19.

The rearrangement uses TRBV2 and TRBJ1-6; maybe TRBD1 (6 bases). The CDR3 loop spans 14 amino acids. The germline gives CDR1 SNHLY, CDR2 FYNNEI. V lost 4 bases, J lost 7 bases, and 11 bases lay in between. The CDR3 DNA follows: TGTGCCAGCAGTGTTTCCAGGGGAAATTCACCCCTCCACTTT. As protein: CASSVSRGNSPLHF. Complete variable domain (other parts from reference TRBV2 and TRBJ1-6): EPEVTQTPSHQVTQMGQEVILRCVPISNHLYFYWYRQILGQKVEFLVSFYNNEISEKSEIFDDQFSVERPDGSNFTLKIRSTKLEDSAMYFCASSVSRGNSPLHFGNGTRLTVT.

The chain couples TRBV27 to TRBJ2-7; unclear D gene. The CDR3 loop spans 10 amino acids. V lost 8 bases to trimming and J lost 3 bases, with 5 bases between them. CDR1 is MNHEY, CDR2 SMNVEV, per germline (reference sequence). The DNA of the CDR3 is TGTGCCAGCGGCCTCTACGAGCAGTACTTC. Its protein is CASGLYEQYF.

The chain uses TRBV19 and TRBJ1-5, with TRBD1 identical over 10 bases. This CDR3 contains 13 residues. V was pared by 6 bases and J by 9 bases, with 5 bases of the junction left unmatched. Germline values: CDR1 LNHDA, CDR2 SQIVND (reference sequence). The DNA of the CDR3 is TGTGCCAGTAGAGGGACAGGGGTTCGGCCCCAGCATTTT. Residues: CASRGTGVRPQHF.

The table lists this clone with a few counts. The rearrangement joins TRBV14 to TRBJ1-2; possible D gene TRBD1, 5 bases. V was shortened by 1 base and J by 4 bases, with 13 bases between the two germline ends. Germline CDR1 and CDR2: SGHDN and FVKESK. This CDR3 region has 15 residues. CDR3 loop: CASSQVGQGLYGYTF. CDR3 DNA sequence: TGTGCCAGCAGCCAAGTTGGGCAGGGCCTCTATGGCTACACCTTC.

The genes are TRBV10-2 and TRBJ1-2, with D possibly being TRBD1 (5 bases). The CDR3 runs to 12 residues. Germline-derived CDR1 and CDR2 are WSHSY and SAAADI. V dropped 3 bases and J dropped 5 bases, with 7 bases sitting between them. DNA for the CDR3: TGCGCCAGCAGTGACCAGGGTTATGGCTACACCTTC. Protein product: CASSDQGYGYTF.

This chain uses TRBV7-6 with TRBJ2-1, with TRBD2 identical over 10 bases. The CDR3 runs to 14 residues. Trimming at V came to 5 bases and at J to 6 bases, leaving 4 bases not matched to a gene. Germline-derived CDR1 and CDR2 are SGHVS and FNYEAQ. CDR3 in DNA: TGTGCCAGCAGCCCCAGACTAGCGGGCAATGAGCAGTTCTTC. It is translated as CASSPRLAGNEQFF. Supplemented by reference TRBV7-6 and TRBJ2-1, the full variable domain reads GAGVSQSPRYKVTKRGQDVALRCDPISGHVSLYWYRQALGQGPEFLTYFNYEAQQDKSGLPNDRFSAERPEGSISTLTIQRTEQRDSAMYRCASSPRLAGNEQFFGPGTRLTVL.